One sample yielded the 3 T cell receptor beta chains listed below, sequenced in a study of T-cell reconstitution after alpha-beta-depleted transplantation in children. Unique molecular identifiers were used in preparing the TCRbeta library. TCRdb recomputed calls from the PCR reads with MiXCR, one row per CDR3 protein. Among some 300,000 distinct CDR3 sequences listed, 10% were seen once. The source material was PBMCs, sampled before TCRalphabeta/CD19-depleted stem cell transplant. The receptors were gathered from a boy younger than two with acute myeloid leukemia, due to receive a stem cell transplant.

This clonotype came up many times. The chain recombines TRBV5-1 with TRBJ2-5, with D possibly being TRBD1 (6 bases). This CDR3 has 13 amino acids. Germline-derived CDR1 and CDR2 are SGHRS and YFSETQ. The ends were cut back, 2 bases at V and 5 bases at J, with 10 bases in the middle. In DNA form, the CDR3 reads TGCGCCAGCAGCTTCCGGGACACGGAGACCCAGTACTTC. Its translation: CASSFRDTETQYF.

This clonotype was counted ten times or more. The chain joins TRBV5-1 to TRBJ1-5; D call uncertain. Trimming removed 2 bases at V and 5 bases at J, with 8 bases between. CDR3 length equals 13 residues. CDR1 SGHRS and CDR2 YFSETQ come from the germline V gene. The CDR3 nucleotides are TGCGCCAGCAGCTTAGGCCTGGATCAGCCCCAGCATTTT. Translation: CASSLGLDQPQHF.

This clonotype was detected many times. This chain links TRBV11-1 with TRBJ1-1; 11 nucleotides match TRBD1. V trimming: 6 bases; J trimming: 1 base; junction bases outside the gene matches: 10. Germline loops: CDR1 SGHAT, CDR2 FQDESV (reference sequence). The CDR3 sequence is 17 residues long. The CDR3 spells CASSRTGGQMRNTEAFF. Written as DNA, the CDR3 is TGTGCCAGCAGTCGGACAGGGGGCCAAATGAGGAACACTGAAGCTTTCTTT. The full variable domain, its missing parts supplied by reference TRBV11-1 and TRBJ1-1, is EAEVAQSPRYKITEKSQAVAFWCDPISGHATLYWYRQILGQGPELLVQFQDESVVDDSQLPKDRFSAERLKGVDSTLKIQPAELGDSAMYLCASSRTGGQMRNTEAFFGQGTRLTVV.